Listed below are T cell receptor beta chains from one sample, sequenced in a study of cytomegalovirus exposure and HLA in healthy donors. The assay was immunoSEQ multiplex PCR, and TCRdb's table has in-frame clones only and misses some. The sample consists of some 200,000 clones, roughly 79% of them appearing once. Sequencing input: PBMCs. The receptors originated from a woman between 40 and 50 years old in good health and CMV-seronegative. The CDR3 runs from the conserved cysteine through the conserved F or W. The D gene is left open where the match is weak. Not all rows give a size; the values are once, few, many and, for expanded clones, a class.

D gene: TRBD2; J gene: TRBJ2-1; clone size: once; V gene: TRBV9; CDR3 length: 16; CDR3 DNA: TGTGCCAGCAGCGTGTATATTAGCGGGAGTAACAATGAGCAGTTCTTC; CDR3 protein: CASSVYISGSNNEQFF
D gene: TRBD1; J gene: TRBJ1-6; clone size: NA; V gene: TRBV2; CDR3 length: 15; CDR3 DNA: TGTGCCAGCAGTGGACAGGGGGCTGGTAATTCACCCCTCCACTTT; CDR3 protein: CASSGQGAGNSPLHF
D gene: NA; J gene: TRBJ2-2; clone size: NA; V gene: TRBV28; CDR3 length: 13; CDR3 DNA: TGTGCCAGTGGGACACAGAACACCGGGGAGCTGTTTTTT; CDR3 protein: CASGTQNTGELFF
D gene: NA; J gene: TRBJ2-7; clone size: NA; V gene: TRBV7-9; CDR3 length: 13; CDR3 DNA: TGTGCCAGCAGCTCCGACAGTTCCTACGAGCAGTACTTC; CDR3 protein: CASSSDSSYEQYF
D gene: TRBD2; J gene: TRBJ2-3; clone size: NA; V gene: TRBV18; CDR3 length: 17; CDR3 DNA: TGTGCCAGCTCACCAGAAGTGCTAGCGGCGAGCACAGATACGCAGTATTTT; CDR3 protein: CASSPEVLAASTDTQYF
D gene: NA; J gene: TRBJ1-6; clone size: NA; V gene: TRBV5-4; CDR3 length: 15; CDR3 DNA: TGTGCCAGCAGGAATGCGGCGGGTGAAAATTCACCCCTCCACTTT; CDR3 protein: CASRNAAGENSPLHF
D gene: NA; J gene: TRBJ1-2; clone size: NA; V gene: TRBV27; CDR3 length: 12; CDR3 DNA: TGTGCCAGCAGTTCAGGTGGTGTTGGCTACACCTTC; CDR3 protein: CASSSGGVGYTF
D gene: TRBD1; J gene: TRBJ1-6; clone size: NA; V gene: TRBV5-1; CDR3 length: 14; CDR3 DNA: TGCGCCAGCAGCGTGGACAGGAATAATTCACCCCTCCACTTT; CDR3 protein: CASSVDRNNSPLHF
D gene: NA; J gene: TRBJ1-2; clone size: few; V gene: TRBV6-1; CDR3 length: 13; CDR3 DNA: TGTGCCAGCAGTGAGGCAGGTCTCTATGGCTACACCTTC; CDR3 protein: CASSEAGLYGYTF
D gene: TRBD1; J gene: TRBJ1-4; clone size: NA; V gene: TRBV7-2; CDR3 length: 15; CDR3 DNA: TGTGCCAGCAGCTCGGGGGGGACAGGGGGTGAAAAACTGTTTTTT; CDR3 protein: CASSSGGTGGEKLFF
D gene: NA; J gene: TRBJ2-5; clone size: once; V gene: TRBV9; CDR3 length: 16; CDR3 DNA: TGTGCCAGCAGCTCTGTCCCGGGACAAGGAGGAGAGACCCAGTACTTC; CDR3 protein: CASSSVPGQGGETQYF
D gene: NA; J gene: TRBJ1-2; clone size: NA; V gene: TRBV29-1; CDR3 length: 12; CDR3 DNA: TGCAGCGTTGCTCCCAGGCCGAATGGCTACACCTTC; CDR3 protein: CSVAPRPNGYTF
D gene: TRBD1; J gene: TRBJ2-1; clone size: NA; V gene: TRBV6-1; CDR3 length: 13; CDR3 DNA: TGTGCCAGCAGTAAAGTACAGGGGGCTGGGCAGTTCTTC; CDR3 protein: CASSKVQGAGQFF
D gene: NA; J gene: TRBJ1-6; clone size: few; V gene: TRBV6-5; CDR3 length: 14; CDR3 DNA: TGTGCCAGCATGAACGGGGCCTATAATTCACCCCTCCACTTT; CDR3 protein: CASMNGAYNSPLHF
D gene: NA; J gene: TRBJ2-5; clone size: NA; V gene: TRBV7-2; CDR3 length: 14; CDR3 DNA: TGTGCCAGCAGCTTAAACCCAGGGAAGGAGACCCAGTACTTC; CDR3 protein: CASSLNPGKETQYF
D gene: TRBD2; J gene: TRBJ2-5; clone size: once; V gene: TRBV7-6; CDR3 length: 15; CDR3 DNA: TGTGCCAGCAGCACTAAAACGGGGGGACTCGAGACCCAGTACTTC; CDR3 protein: CASSTKTGGLETQYF
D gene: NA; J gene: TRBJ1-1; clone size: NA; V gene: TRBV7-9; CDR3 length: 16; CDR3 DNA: TGTTCCAGCAGCTTATCAATTCCGGGAGGGAACACTGAAGCTTTCTTT; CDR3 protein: CSSSLSIPGGNTEAFF
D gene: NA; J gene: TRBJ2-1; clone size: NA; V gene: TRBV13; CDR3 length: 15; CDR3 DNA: TGTGCCAGCAGCTTAGTAGGGGGGGGGCAGAATGAGCAGTTCTTC; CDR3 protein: CASSLVGGGQNEQFF
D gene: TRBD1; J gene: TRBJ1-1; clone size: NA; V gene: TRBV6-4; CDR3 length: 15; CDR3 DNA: TGTGCCAGCACACAAACGGGACAGGGAGGAACTGAAGCTTTCTTT; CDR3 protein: CASTQTGQGGTEAFF
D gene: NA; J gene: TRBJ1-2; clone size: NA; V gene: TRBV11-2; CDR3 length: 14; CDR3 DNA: TGTGCCAGCAGCTTATCCGACAGGTTGTATGGCTACACCTTC; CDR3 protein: CASSLSDRLYGYTF
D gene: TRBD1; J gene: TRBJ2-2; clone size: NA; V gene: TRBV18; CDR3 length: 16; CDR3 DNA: TGTGCCAGCTCAGGACAGGGACAACCCAACACCGGGGAGCTGTTTTTT; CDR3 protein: CASSGQGQPNTGELFF
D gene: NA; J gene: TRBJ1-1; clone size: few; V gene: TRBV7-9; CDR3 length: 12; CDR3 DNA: TGTGCCAGCAGTCCCCGTGGAGCTGAAGCTTTCTTT; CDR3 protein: CASSPRGAEAFF
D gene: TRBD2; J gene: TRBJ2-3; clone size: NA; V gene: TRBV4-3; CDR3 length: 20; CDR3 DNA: TGCGCCAGCAGCCCTCTTAGTGGGCTAGCGGGGGGTTTTACTACAGATACGCAGTATTTT; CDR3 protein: CASSPLSGLAGGFTTDTQYF
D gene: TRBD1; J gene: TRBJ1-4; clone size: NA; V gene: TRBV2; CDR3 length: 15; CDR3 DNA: TGTGCCAGCGGGACAGGACTTGCAACTAATGAAAAACTGTTTTTT; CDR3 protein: CASGTGLATNEKLFF
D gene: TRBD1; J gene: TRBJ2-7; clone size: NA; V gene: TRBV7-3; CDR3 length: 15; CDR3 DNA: TGTGCCAGCAGCAAGGACAGGGCCCCCCTCTACGAGCAGTACTTC; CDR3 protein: CASSKDRAPLYEQYF
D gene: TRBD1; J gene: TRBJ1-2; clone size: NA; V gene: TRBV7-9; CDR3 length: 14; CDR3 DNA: TGTGCCAGCAGCCGGACAGGGGATAGATATGGCTACACCTTC; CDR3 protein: CASSRTGDRYGYTF
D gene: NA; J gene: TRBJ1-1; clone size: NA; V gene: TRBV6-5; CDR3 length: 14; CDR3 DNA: TGTGCCAGCAGTTACGTCCAGGTCCCCACTGAAGCTTTCTTT; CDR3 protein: CASSYVQVPTEAFF
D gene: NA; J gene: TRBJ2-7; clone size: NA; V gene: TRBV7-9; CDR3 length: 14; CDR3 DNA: TGTGCCAGCAGCCCGAGCGGAGAAGCATACGAGCAGTACTTC; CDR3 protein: CASSPSGEAYEQYF
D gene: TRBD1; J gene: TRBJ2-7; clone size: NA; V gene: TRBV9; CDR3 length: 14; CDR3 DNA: TGTGCCAGCAGCGCGACAGGGAACCCCTACGAGCAGTACTTC; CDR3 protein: CASSATGNPYEQYF
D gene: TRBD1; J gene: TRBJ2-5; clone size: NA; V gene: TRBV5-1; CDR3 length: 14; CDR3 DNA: TGCGCCAGCAGCTGGGTGACAGGGGTGGAGACCCAGTACTTC; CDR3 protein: CASSWVTGVETQYF
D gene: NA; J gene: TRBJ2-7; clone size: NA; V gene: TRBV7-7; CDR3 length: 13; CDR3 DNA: TGTGCTAGCAGCTTAGTGGGGGGCTACGAGCAGTACTTC; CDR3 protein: CASSLVGGYEQYF
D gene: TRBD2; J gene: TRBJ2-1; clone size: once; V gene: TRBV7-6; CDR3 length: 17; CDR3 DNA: TGTGCCAGCAGCTTAGGCCCGCCTAGCGGGGGGTACAATGAGCAGTTCTTC; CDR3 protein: CASSLGPPSGGYNEQFF
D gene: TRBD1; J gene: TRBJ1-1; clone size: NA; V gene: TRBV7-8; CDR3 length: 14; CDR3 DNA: TGTGCCAGCAGCGTCTGGACAGGGAACACTGAAGCTTTCTTT; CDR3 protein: CASSVWTGNTEAFF
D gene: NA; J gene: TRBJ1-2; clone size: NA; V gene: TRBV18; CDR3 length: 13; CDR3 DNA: TGTGCCAGCTCACCAGAGAGGGAGTCTGGCTACACCTTC; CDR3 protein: CASSPERESGYTF
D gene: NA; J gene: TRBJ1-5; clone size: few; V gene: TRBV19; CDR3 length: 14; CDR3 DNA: TGTGCCAGTAATTCCCACGGAGGGGATCAGCCCCAGCATTTT; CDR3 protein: CASNSHGGDQPQHF
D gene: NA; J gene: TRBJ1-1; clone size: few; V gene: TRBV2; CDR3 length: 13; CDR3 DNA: TGTGCCAGGCTAGGGACTGCGAACACTGAAGCTTTCTTT; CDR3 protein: CARLGTANTEAFF
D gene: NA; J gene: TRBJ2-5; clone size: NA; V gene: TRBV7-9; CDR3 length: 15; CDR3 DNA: TGTGCCAGCAGCTTAGTCAGGAATGGGGCAGAGACCCAGTACTTC; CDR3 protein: CASSLVRNGAETQYF
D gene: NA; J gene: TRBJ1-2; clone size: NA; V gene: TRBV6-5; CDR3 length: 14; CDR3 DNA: TGTGCCACCGGACGGGACGGGGGTCCCTATGGCTACACCTTC; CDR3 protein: CATGRDGGPYGYTF